Described below is a single T cell receptor (beta chain) sequence and its context. This sample is part of a study of T-cell reconstitution after alpha-beta-depleted transplantation in children. Construction of the TCRbeta library involved unique molecular identifiers. One entry per CDR3 protein, called by TCRdb with MiXCR from the PCR reads. This sample has about 500,000 distinct CDR3 sequences, with 11% found just once. Trimming took off 3 bases at V and 0 bases at J, with 12 bases between the two ends. This CDR3 is 16 amino acids long. The V call is TRBV12-3 or TRBV12-4, the J call TRBJ1-5; D remains unclear. This clonotype originated in a female patient between 2 and 15 years old who had a stem cell transplant for aplastic anemia, so the T cells may come from the graft donor. This specimen consisted of PBMCs, mostly from graft donor cells, obtained 180 days after TCRalphabeta/CD19-depleted stem cell transplant. CDR3 amino acids: CASSFSGLRSNQPQHF. The CDR3 region has the DNA TGTGCCAGCAGTTTTAGTGGGCTTCGTAGCAATCAGCCCCAGCATTTT.